Below are 12 T cell receptor beta chains sequenced from a single sample in a study of blood T cell repertoires in COVID-19. The table came from immunoSEQ multiplex PCR; TCRdb's copy has only in-frame clones and leaves some out. This sample has some 250,000 clones, with around 83% found just once. The sample consisted of peripheral blood. The receptors derive from a woman in her fifties or sixties with active or convalescent COVID-19.

The rearrangement uses TRBV5-1 and TRBJ1-2; perhaps TRBD1 as D (6 bases). Germline CDR1 and CDR2: SGHRS and YFSETQ. The V gene lost 0 bases and the J gene lost 6 bases, with 15 bases spanning the gap. CDR3 length: 15 amino acids. CDR3 nucleotides: TGCGCCAGCAGCTTGGGTGGCAGGGGATGGGATGGCTACACCTTC. This encodes CASSLGGRGWDGYTF.

The rearrangement uses TRBV15 and TRBJ1-6; no firm D call. Deletions cut 0 bases from V and 9 bases from J, with 6 bases between. The CDR3 is 13 residues long. Germline CDR1 and CDR2: LNHNV and YYDKDF (reference sequence). The CDR3 here is CATSRDLISPLHF. CDR3 nucleotides: TGTGCCACCAGCAGAGATCTTATTTCACCCCTCCACTTT.

This clone is a singleton in its sample. V is TRBV4-1 and J is TRBJ2-7; D uncertain. Germline CDR1 is MGHRA and CDR2 is YSYEKL. Between the trimmed V and J ends, which lost 0 bases and 4 bases, there was a span of 7 bases. The CDR3 loop spans 13 amino acids. In nucleotides, the CDR3 is TGCGCCAGCAGCCAAGAGGGCCAGTACGAGCAGTACTTC. As protein: CASSQEGQYEQYF.

The V gene is TRBV12-5, the J gene TRBJ2-5; D possibly corresponds to TRBD2 (6 bases). Per the germline V gene, CDR1 is LGHNT and CDR2 is FRNRAP. CDR3 length: 12 residues. The V and J ends lost 6 bases and 9 bases respectively, with 14 bases between them. The CDR3 sequence is CASGPSTGAQYF. The CDR3 nucleotides are TGTGCTAGTGGCCCCAGCACGGGGGCCCAGTACTTC.

As regards this clone: Different DNA sequences within this sample yield the same CDR3. This chain joins TRBV14 and TRBJ1-1; D not certain. This CDR3 spans 14 amino acids. V was clipped by 4 bases and J by 4 bases, with 13 bases between them. CDR1 is SGHDN and CDR2 is FVKESK in the germline V gene. The DNA of the CDR3 is TGTGCCAGCAGCCCCTCCTCCGGCGGCACTGAAGCTTTCTTT. Translation: CASSPSSGGTEAFF. The complete variable domain, with remaining parts taken from reference TRBV14 and TRBJ1-1, reads EAGVTQFPSHSVIEKGQTVTLRCDPISGHDNLYWYRRVMGKEIKFLLHFVKESKQDESGMPNNRFLAERTGGTYSTLKVQPAELEDSGVYFCASSPSSGGTEAFFGQGTRLTVV.

This clone was counted between two and nine times. The chain couples TRBV6-5 to TRBJ1-2; 10 bases map to TRBD1. V shed 6 bases and J 6 bases; nucleotides not matched to a gene: 4. The CDR3 loop spans 13 amino acids. Per germline, CDR1 MNHEY and CDR2 SVGAGI. CDR3 residues: CASRTGGADGYTF. The CDR3 DNA sequence: TGTGCCAGCAGGACAGGGGGCGCGGATGGCTACACCTTC.

This clone is a singleton in its sample. This chain connects TRBV2 to TRBJ1-1; the match to TRBD1 covers 7 bases. The CDR3 sequence is 12 residues long. The V segment lost 4 bases and the J segment 8 bases; nucleotides outside the gene matches: 4. CDR1 is SNHLY, CDR2 FYNNEI, per germline. CDR3 region: CASSVTGSEAFF. CDR3 coding DNA: TGTGCCAGCAGTGTGACAGGGTCAGAAGCTTTCTTT. Supplemented by reference TRBV2 and TRBJ1-1, the full variable domain reads EPEVTQTPSHQVTQMGQEVILRCVPISNHLYFYWYRQILGQKVEFLVSFYNNEISEKSEIFDDQFSVERPDGSNFTLKIRSTKLEDSAMYFCASSVTGSEAFFGQGTRLTVV.

This chain joins TRBV30 and TRBJ1-2; D is unclear. Between the trimmed V and J ends, which lost 1 base and 0 bases, there was a span of 9 bases. This CDR3 comprises 14 residues. Germline values: CDR1 GTSNPN, CDR2 SVGIG (reference sequence). The CDR3 protein is CAWSAVIANYGYTF. As DNA, the CDR3 is TGTGCCTGGAGTGCAGTTATCGCTAACTATGGCTACACCTTC.

This rearrangement joins TRBV6-2 or TRBV6-3 to TRBJ1-5, with D possibly matching TRBD1 (5 bases). V lost 6 bases and J lost 4, with 13 bases in between. Germline V gene sequence: CDR1 MNHEY, CDR2 SVGEGT. The CDR3 contains 14 residues. The chain's CDR3 is CASSLGVRNQPQHF. In DNA form, the CDR3 reads TGTGCCAGCAGCCTAGGGGTGCGTAATCAGCCCCAGCATTTT.

V is TRBV3-1 (or the pseudogene TRBV3-2) and J is TRBJ1-3, with 7 bases identical to TRBD1. V shed 7 bases and J 7 bases; nucleotides not matched to a gene: 13. The germline CDR1 and CDR2 sequences are LGHDT and YNNKEL (reference sequence). The length of the CDR3 is 15 residues. The CDR3 DNA follows: TGTGCCAGCACTTTACTTGGGGACAGACGGAACACCATATATTTT. Its protein product is CASTLLGDRRNTIYF.

This clone was recorded once. The chain joins TRBV9 to TRBJ2-3; 8 bases match TRBD2. CDR1 and CDR2 from the germline V gene are SGDLS and YYNGEE. The V gene end was trimmed by 4 bases and the J gene end by 2 bases; junction bases not matched to a gene: 6. The CDR3 is 15 amino acids. The CDR3 region is CASSPRGGNTDTQYF. The CDR3 DNA is TGTGCCAGCAGCCCCCGGGGGGGAAACACAGATACGCAGTATTTT.

This chain joins TRBV7-2 and TRBJ1-2; perhaps TRBD1 as D (5 bases). Germline-derived CDR1 and CDR2 are SGHTA and FQGNSA. V lost 6 bases to trimming and J lost 7 bases, with 12 bases between them. This CDR3 has 12 residues. The CDR3 here is CASSQTGGGYTF. The CDR3 bases are TGTGCCAGCAGTCAGACCGGGGGTGGCTACACCTTC. Drawing the rest from reference TRBV7-2 and TRBJ1-2, the complete variable domain is GAGVSQSPSNKVTEKGKDVELRCDPISGHTALYWYRQSLGQGLEFLIYFQGNSAPDKSGLPSDRFSAERTGGSVSTLTIQRTQQEDSAVYLCASSQTGGGYTFGSGTRLTVV.